This is a list of T cell receptor beta chains from one sample in a study of Ad26.COV2.S vaccination and SARS-CoV-2 variants. Here immunoSEQ multiplex PCR was the method, and the copy in TCRdb shows in-frame clones only, minus some. The sample holds about 680,000 clones, roughly 90% seen once. The specimen comprised peripheral blood, sampled in a trial of Ad26.COV2.S vaccine versus placebo. These receptors came from a person aged 18-60 years who received the Ad26.COV2.S COVID-19 vaccine or a placebo. The CDR3 runs from the conserved cysteine through the conserved F or W. A D gene is named only where the DNA matches it firmly. Rows may omit the clone size; those that give it use once, few, many or a size class.

d_call,v_call,j_call,clone_size,cdr3_nt,cdr3_aa
-,TRBV29-1,TRBJ1-1,-,TGCAGCTGTCGGGGACGGGGAGAGAACACTGAAGCTTTCTTT,CSCRGRGENTEAFF
-,TRBV13,TRBJ2-2,-,TGTGCCAGCAGCTTAAGAACCGGGGAGCTGTTTTTT,CASSLRTGELFF
-,TRBV5-6,TRBJ1-6,once,TGTGCCAGCAGCGCCCCGGGACTCCGAAGGGTACCCCTCCACTTT,CASSAPGLRRVPLHF
-,TRBV6-5,TRBJ2-7,-,TGTGCCAGCAGTTACATAGGGGCGACTTACGAGCAGTACTTC,CASSYIGATYEQYF
-,TRBV10-3,TRBJ2-5,-,TGTGCCATCAGTTGGCAGGGCCAAGAGACCCAGTACTTC,CAISWQGQETQYF
TRBD1,TRBV25-1,TRBJ2-7,-,TGTGCCAGCAGTGAACCCGCGACAGGGGAATCCGAGCAGTACTTC,CASSEPATGESEQYF
TRBD2,TRBV11-3,TRBJ2-1,-,TGTGCCAGCAGCTTTGGGACTAGCAATGAGCAGTTCTTC,CASSFGTSNEQFF
-,TRBV5-4,TRBJ2-7,-,TGTGCCAGCAGCTACCTGGGTCACACCTACGAGCAGTACTTC,CASSYLGHTYEQYF
-,TRBV19,TRBJ2-2,once,TGTGCCAGTAGTATAGACAGGAACACCGGGGAGCTGTTTTTT,CASSIDRNTGELFF
-,TRBV18,TRBJ2-2,-,TGTGCCAGCTCACCCCGAGGCATACAGGGTCTGCCCGGGGAGCTGTTTTTT,CASSPRGIQGLPGELFF
-,TRBV3-1/TRBV3-2,TRBJ1-2,once,TGTGCCAGCAGCCCTAGACAGGACTATGGCTACACCTTC,CASSPRQDYGYTF